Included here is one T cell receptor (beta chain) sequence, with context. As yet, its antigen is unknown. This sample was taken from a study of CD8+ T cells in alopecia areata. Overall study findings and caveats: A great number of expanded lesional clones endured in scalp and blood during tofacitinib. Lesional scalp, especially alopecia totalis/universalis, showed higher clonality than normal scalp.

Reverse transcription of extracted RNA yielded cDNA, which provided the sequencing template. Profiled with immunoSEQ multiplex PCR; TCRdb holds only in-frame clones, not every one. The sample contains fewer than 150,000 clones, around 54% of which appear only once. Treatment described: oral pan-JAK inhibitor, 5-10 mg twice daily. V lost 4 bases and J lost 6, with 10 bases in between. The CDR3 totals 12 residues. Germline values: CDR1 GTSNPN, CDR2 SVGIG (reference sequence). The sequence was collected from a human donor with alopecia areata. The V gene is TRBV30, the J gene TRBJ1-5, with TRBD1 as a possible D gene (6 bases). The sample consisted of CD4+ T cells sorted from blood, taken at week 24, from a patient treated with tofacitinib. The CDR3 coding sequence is TGTGCCTGGAAGGAGGGGGGTCAGCCCCAGCATTTT. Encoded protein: CAWKEGGQPQHF.